This T cell receptor (beta chain) is from a study of shared clonotypes between healthy human individuals. The method was immunoSEQ multiplex PCR; TCRdb's version includes in-frame clones alone and lacks a portion of them. This table has some 2,000,000 clones, around 95% appearing once. V dropped 1 base and J dropped 6 bases, with 11 bases sitting between them. The CDR3 covers 13 residues. Germline loops: CDR1 GTSNPN, CDR2 SVGIG (reference sequence). The chain links TRBV30 to TRBJ2-3; the D is unclear. This TCR was recovered from a man in his late teens or twenties in good health. Sequencing was done on a sample of naive CD4+ T cells sorted from blood. Subset meaning: CD45RA+ positively selected. Written as DNA, the CDR3 is TGTGCCTGGAGTGCTACGCTCCTGGATACGCAGTATTTT. Protein sequence: CAWSATLLDTQYF.